A single sample is the source of the 2 T cell receptor beta chains below, sequenced in a study of blood T cell repertoires in COVID-19. Here immunoSEQ multiplex PCR was the method, and the copy in TCRdb shows in-frame clones only, minus some. The repertoire consists of about 97,000 clones, with approximately 82% occurring once and the leading ten covering 10%. Sample: peripheral blood. The receptors originated from a man in his sixties or seventies with acute or convalescent COVID-19.

This chain connects TRBV11-2 to TRBJ1-4; perhaps TRBD1 as D (6 bases). V dropped 5 bases and J dropped 1 base, with 11 bases sitting between them. This CDR3 comprises 15 residues. CDR1 and CDR2 (germline): SGHAT, FQNNGV. The CDR3 nucleotides are TGTGCCAGCAGCCCAGGACAGCGAACTAATGAAAAACTGTTTTTT. Protein sequence: CASSPGQRTNEKLFF.

V is TRBV12-3 or TRBV12-4 and J is TRBJ1-1; D uncertain. This CDR3 is 12 amino acids long. V lost 7 bases and J lost 1, with 7 bases in between. The CDR3 here is CASTPGNTEAFF. DNA of the CDR3: TGTGCCAGCACCCCAGGGAACACTGAAGCTTTCTTT.